These 13 T cell receptor beta chains came from one sample sequenced in a study of cytomegalovirus exposure and HLA in healthy donors. PCR used 60 Vbeta primers and 13 Jbeta primers. The data were produced by immunoSEQ multiplex PCR, yet TCRdb's version contains in-frame clones alone and is incomplete. The table lists approximately 140,000 clones, roughly 80% of them singletons, with 8.8% in the top ten. Input material: PBMCs. The receptors here all came from a woman aged 50 to 60 in good health and CMV-seropositive.

V and J are TRBV4-3 and TRBJ2-5, with 7 positions matching TRBD1. V gave up 0 bases and J gave up 4 bases; unmatched junction bases: 11. CDR3 length: 17 amino acids. Germline values: CDR1 LGHNA, CDR2 YSLEER. As DNA, the CDR3 is TGCGCCAGCAGCCAAGATCTTAGGACAGGATTTGGAGAGACCCAGTACTTC. The encoded protein is CASSQDLRTGFGETQYF.

V is TRBV7-9 and J is TRBJ2-3; 11 nucleotides align to TRBD2. V dropped 4 bases and J dropped 2; count of bases not matched to a gene: 5. Germline CDR1 reads SEHNR; CDR2 reads FQNEAQ (reference sequence). The CDR3 has 16 amino acids. The CDR3 bases are TGTGCCAGCAGCTACCCTAGCGGGGGGTCCACAGATACGCAGTATTTT. It specifies CASSYPSGGSTDTQYF. The full variable domain, in which reference TRBV7-9 and TRBJ2-3 provide the parts outside the CDR3, is DTGVSQNPRHKITKRGQNVTFRCDPISEHNRLYWYRQTLGQGPEFLTYFQNEAQLEKSRLLSDRFSAERPKGSFSTLEIQRTEQGDSAMYLCASSYPSGGSTDTQYFGPGTRLTVL.

This clone was detected only once. The rearrangement uses TRBV10-3 and TRBJ2-3, with D possibly matching TRBD1 (5 bases). CDR1 and CDR2 (germline): ENHRY, SYGVKD. V shed 0 bases and J shed 1 base, with 8 bases lying between them. The CDR3 is made up of 15 amino acids. CDR3 in DNA: TGTGCCATCAGTGAGTCGGACATGCGCACAGATACGCAGTATTTT. Translation: CAISESDMRTDTQYF.

This chain connects TRBV19 to TRBJ2-2; 10 bases are a match to TRBD1. Trimming removed 4 bases from V and 3 bases from J; junction bases left unmatched: 8. The CDR3 length is 17 residues. The germline V gene has CDR1 LNHDA and CDR2 SQIVND (reference sequence). The CDR3 DNA sequence: TGTGCCAGTAGTAACTCGTTGGGGACAGGGGACACCGGGGAGCTGTTTTTT. Protein sequence: CASSNSLGTGDTGELFF.

This sequence joins TRBV19 and TRBJ2-3, with 8 positions matching TRBD2. The CDR3 has 15 amino acids. Germline CDR1 is LNHDA and CDR2 is SQIVND (reference sequence). J gave up 3 bases and V 7 bases, and 9 bases lay outside the gene matches. CDR3 region: CASNPAGERTDTQYF. CDR3 in DNA: TGTGCCAGTAACCCAGCGGGGGAGCGGACAGATACGCAGTATTTT.

Of note for this clone: The junction and the germline gene differ at one end; a read error may be behind it. The rearrangement links TRBV28 to TRBJ2-1; 7 positions agree with TRBD1. In germline, CDR1 is MDHEN, CDR2 SYDVKM. CDR3 length equals 12 residues. This CDR3 is CASRGGGEVQVF. CDR3 DNA sequence: TGTGCCAGCAGAGGGGGCGGAGAGGTCCAGGTCTTC.

The rearrangement uses TRBV6-1 and TRBJ1-6, with D unclear. Trimming removed 1 base from V and 3 bases from J, with 16 bases in between. The CDR3 extends over 18 amino acids. Germline CDR1 and CDR2: MNHNS and SASEGT. CDR3 nucleotides: TGTGCCAGCAGTGAAGTAGAGAGAGGCGACTTCTATAATTCACCCCTCCACTTT. This sequence encodes CASSEVERGDFYNSPLHF.

The rearrangement links TRBV2 to TRBJ2-5; D ambiguous. The CDR3 has 11 amino acids. The ends were cut back, 5 bases at V and 5 bases at J, with 6 bases in the middle. Germline CDR1 and CDR2: SNHLY and FYNNEI. The CDR3 DNA sequence: TGTGCCAGCAGTACCTACGAGACCCAGTACTTC. This translates into CASSTYETQYF.

The chain links TRBV9 to TRBJ2-1; possibly TRBD1 for D (6 bases). V lost 2 bases, J lost 5 bases, and 17 bases lay in between. Germline V gene lookup returns CDR1 SGDLS and CDR2 YYNGEE. The CDR3 sequence is 16 residues long. CDR3 in amino acids: CASSVVRQDTNNEQFF. The CDR3 nucleotides are TGTGCCAGCAGCGTTGTCCGACAGGATACAAACAATGAGCAGTTCTTC.

This clone was seen only once. V is TRBV4-1 and J is TRBJ1-5; the D gene is possibly TRBD1 (5 bases). The CDR3 extends over 16 amino acids. V dropped 1 base and J dropped 4 bases, with 14 bases sitting between them. The germline V gene encodes CDR1 MGHRA and CDR2 YSYEKL. The CDR3 DNA reads as TGCGCCAGCAGCCAAGGATATGGGGCTCGGAATCAGCCCCAGCATTTT. This encodes CASSQGYGARNQPQHF.

The chain couples TRBV7-9 to TRBJ2-7, with D possibly TRBD1 on 6 matching bases. The CDR3 spans 15 residues. Trimming removed 3 bases from V and 0 bases from J, with 12 bases in between. CDR1 is SEHNR and CDR2 is FQNEAQ in the germline V gene (reference sequence). The CDR3 sequence: CASSFGQRSSYEQYF. In DNA form, the CDR3 reads TGTGCCAGCAGCTTCGGACAGCGAAGCTCCTACGAGCAGTACTTC.

The chain employs TRBV2 and TRBJ2-3; D remains unclear. From germline, CDR1 is SNHLY and CDR2 FYNNEI. The CDR3 spans 15 residues. With 0 bases removed from V and 6 bases from J, the gap between germline ends came to 13 bases. The CDR3 bases are TGTGCCAGCAGTGAAGCGCCCCTACCCGGGGATACGCAGTATTTT. It codes for CASSEAPLPGDTQYF. The full variable domain, rest sourced from reference TRBV2 and TRBJ2-3, is EPEVTQTPSHQVTQMGQEVILRCVPISNHLYFYWYRQILGQKVEFLVSFYNNEISEKSEIFDDQFSVERPDGSNFTLKIRSTKLEDSAMYFCASSEAPLPGDTQYFGPGTRLTVL.

This clone showed up just once. The chain carries TRBV5-8 and TRBJ1-4; 9 bases map to TRBD1. The CDR3 has 14 residues. Germline CDR1 reads SGHTS; CDR2 reads YDEGEE. Trimming cost V 4 bases and J 5 bases; bases outside gene matches: 3. The CDR3 bases are TGTGCCAGCAGCCGGGACAGGGCGAATGAAAAACTGTTTTTT. This gives the protein CASSRDRANEKLFF.